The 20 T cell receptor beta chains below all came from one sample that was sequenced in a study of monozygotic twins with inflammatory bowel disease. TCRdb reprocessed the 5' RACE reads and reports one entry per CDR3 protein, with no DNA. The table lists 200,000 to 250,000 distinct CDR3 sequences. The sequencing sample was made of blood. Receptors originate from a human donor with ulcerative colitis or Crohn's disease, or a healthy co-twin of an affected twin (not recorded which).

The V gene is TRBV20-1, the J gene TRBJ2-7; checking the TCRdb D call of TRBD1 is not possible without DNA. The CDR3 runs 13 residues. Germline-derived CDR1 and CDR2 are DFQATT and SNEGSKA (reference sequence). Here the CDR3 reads CSAAGSASYEQYF.

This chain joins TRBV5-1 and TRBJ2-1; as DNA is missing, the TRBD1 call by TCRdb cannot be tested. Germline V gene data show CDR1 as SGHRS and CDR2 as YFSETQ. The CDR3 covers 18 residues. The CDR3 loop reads CASSLDTPGPAPDNEQFF.

CDR3 sequence: CSARVVAVETQYF. The chain has TRBV20-1 and TRBJ2-5; no DNA is available, so the TRBD2 call from TCRdb remains unchecked. Per germline, CDR1 DFQATT and CDR2 SNEGSKA (reference sequence). The CDR3 is made up of 13 amino acids.

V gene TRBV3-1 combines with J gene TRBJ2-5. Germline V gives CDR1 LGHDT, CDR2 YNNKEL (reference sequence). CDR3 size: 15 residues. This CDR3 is CASSRDDRARETQYF.

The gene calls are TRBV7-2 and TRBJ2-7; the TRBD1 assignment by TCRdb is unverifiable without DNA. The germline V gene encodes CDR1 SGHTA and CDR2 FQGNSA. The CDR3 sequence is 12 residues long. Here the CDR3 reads CASSLDRASYYF.

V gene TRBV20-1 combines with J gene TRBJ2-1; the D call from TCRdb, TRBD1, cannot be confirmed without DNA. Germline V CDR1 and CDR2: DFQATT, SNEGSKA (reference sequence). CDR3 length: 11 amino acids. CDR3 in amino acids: CSATTGGEQFF.

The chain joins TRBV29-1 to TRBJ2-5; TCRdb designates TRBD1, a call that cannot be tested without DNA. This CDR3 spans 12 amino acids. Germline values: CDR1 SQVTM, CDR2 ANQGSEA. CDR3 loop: CSVEDRGETQYF.

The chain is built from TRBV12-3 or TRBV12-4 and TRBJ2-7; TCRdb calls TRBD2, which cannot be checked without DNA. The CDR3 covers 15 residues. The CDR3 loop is CASSKTSDSSYEQYF.

Here the CDR3 reads CASSSHAGGRTGELFF. The chain is built from TRBV27 and TRBJ2-2; the TCRdb D gene call, TRBD2, has no DNA to confirm it. CDR1 MNHEY and CDR2 SMNVEV come from the germline V gene (reference sequence). The CDR3 spans 16 residues.

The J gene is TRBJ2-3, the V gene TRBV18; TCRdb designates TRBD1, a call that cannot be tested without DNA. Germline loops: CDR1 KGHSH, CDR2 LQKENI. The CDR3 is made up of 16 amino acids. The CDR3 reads CASSPGNRGPTDTQYF.

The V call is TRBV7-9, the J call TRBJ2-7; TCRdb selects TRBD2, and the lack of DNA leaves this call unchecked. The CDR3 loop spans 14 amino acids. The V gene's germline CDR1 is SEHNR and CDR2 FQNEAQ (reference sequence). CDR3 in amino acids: CASSLILAGGKQYF. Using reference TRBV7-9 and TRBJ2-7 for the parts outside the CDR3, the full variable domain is DTGVSQNPRHKITKRGQNVTFRCDPISEHNRLYWYRQTLGQGPEFLTYFQNEAQLEKSRLLSDRFSAERPKGSFSTLEIQRTEQGDSAMYLCASSLILAGGKQYFGPGTRLTVT.

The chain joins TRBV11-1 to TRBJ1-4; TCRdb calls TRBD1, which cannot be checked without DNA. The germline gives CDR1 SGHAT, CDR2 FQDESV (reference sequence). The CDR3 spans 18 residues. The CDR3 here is CASSSRWTGGATNEKLFF.

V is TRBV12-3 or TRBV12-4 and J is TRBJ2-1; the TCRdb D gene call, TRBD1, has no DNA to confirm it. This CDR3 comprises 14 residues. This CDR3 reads CASSLGGEYNEQFF.

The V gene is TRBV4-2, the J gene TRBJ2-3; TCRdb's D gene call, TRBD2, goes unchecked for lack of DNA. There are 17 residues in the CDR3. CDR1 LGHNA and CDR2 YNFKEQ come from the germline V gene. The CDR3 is CASSQGRVAGNTDTQYF.

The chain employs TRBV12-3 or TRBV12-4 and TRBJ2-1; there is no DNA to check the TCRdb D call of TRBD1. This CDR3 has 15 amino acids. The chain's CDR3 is CASSETGGSYNEQFF.

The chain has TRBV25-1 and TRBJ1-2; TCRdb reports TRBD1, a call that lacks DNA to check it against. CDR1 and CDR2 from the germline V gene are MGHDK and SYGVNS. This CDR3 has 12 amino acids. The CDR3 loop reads CASGGPIYGYTF.

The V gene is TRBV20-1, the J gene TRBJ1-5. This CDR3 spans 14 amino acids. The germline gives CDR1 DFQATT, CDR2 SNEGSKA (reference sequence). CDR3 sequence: CSARDQSGSTPQHF.

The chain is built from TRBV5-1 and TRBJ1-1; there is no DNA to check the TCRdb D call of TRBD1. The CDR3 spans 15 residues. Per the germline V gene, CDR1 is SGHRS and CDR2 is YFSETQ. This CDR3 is CASSLVVREDTEAFF. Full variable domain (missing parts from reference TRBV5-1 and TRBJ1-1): KAGVTQTPRYLIKTRGQQVTLSCSPISGHRSVSWYQQTPGQGLQFLFEYFSETQRNKGNFPGRFSGRQFSNSRSEMNVSTLELGDSALYLCASSLVVREDTEAFFGQGTRLTVV.

The CDR3 protein is CATGVPNTGELFF. The chain combines TRBV7-9 with TRBJ2-2. This CDR3 contains 13 residues. In germline, CDR1 is SEHNR, CDR2 FQNEAQ (reference sequence).

The CDR3 sequence: CAISGASVMNTEAFF. The chain is built from TRBV10-3 and TRBJ1-1. Germline CDR1 and CDR2: ENHRY and SYGVKD. This CDR3 has 15 residues.